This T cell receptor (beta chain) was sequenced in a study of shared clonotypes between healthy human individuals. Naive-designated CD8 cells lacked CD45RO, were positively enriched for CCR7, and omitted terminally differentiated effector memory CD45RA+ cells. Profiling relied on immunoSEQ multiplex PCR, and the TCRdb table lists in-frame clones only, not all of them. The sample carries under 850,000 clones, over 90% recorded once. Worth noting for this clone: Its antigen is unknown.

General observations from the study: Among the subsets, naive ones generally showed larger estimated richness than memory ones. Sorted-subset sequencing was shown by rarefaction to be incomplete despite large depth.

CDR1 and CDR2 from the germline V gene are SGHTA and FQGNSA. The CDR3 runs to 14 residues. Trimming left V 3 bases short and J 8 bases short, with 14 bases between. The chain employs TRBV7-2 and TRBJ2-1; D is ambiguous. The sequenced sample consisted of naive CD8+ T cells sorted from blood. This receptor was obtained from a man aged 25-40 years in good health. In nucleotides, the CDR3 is TGTGCCAGCAGCTTTCTCCTAGGATTAGATGAGCAGTTCTTC. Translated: CASSFLLGLDEQFF.